This T cell receptor beta chain is from a study of cytomegalovirus exposure and HLA in healthy donors. Study-level information: The 120 or so validation repertoires used a platform that matched the one used for the approximately 670 first-cohort repertoires, as a later analysis reported.

This CDR3 is 15 amino acids long. CDR1 is MNHNS and CDR2 is SASEGT in the germline V gene. Trimming left V 2 bases short and J 2 bases short, with 12 bases between. This clone occurred once. Its antigen is unidentified. Method: immunoSEQ multiplex PCR; TCRdb's copy keeps in-frame clones and lacks some. The sample holds some 140,000 clones, around four fifths seen once. General study results and limits: The listing of 150 to 200 TCR beta chains classed them as cytomegalovirus-associated. Specificity for CMV antigens was confirmed in vitro for a few of the CMV-associated chains.

The J gene is TRBJ1-2, the V gene TRBV6-1; tentatively, D is TRBD1 (6 bases). The receptor was isolated from a woman aged 25 to 39 in good health and CMV-seronegative. The sample taken for sequencing was PBMCs. CDR3 residues: CASSEMAGVNYGYTF. The CDR3 nucleotides are TGTGCCAGCAGTGAAATGGCAGGGGTAAACTATGGCTACACCTTC.